This T cell receptor beta chain was observed in a study of blood T cells in healthy people across ages. Then a second PCR, running roughly 7 to 11 cycles, was carried out with a sample-barcoded 5' primer and a J-beta primer mix. One entry per CDR3 protein results from TCRdb running MiXCR on the 5' RACE reads. The table records approximately 770,000 distinct CDR3 sequences, roughly 60% of them present only once. This clonotype was observed a single time. One base away lies a much larger clone, so this may be a sequencing read error. This CDR3 has 15 residues. Germline V CDR1 and CDR2: SGHTA, FQGNSA. The ends were cut back, 5 bases at V and 0 bases at J, with 12 bases in the middle.

The chain couples TRBV7-2 to TRBJ2-3; D is undetermined. This clonotype originated in a man aged 25-40 years in good health. Material for sequencing was blood. The CDR3 nucleotides read TGTGCCAGCAGCCGCAGCCACCTCAGCACAGATACGCAGTATTTT. Encoded protein: CASSRSHLSTDTQYF.